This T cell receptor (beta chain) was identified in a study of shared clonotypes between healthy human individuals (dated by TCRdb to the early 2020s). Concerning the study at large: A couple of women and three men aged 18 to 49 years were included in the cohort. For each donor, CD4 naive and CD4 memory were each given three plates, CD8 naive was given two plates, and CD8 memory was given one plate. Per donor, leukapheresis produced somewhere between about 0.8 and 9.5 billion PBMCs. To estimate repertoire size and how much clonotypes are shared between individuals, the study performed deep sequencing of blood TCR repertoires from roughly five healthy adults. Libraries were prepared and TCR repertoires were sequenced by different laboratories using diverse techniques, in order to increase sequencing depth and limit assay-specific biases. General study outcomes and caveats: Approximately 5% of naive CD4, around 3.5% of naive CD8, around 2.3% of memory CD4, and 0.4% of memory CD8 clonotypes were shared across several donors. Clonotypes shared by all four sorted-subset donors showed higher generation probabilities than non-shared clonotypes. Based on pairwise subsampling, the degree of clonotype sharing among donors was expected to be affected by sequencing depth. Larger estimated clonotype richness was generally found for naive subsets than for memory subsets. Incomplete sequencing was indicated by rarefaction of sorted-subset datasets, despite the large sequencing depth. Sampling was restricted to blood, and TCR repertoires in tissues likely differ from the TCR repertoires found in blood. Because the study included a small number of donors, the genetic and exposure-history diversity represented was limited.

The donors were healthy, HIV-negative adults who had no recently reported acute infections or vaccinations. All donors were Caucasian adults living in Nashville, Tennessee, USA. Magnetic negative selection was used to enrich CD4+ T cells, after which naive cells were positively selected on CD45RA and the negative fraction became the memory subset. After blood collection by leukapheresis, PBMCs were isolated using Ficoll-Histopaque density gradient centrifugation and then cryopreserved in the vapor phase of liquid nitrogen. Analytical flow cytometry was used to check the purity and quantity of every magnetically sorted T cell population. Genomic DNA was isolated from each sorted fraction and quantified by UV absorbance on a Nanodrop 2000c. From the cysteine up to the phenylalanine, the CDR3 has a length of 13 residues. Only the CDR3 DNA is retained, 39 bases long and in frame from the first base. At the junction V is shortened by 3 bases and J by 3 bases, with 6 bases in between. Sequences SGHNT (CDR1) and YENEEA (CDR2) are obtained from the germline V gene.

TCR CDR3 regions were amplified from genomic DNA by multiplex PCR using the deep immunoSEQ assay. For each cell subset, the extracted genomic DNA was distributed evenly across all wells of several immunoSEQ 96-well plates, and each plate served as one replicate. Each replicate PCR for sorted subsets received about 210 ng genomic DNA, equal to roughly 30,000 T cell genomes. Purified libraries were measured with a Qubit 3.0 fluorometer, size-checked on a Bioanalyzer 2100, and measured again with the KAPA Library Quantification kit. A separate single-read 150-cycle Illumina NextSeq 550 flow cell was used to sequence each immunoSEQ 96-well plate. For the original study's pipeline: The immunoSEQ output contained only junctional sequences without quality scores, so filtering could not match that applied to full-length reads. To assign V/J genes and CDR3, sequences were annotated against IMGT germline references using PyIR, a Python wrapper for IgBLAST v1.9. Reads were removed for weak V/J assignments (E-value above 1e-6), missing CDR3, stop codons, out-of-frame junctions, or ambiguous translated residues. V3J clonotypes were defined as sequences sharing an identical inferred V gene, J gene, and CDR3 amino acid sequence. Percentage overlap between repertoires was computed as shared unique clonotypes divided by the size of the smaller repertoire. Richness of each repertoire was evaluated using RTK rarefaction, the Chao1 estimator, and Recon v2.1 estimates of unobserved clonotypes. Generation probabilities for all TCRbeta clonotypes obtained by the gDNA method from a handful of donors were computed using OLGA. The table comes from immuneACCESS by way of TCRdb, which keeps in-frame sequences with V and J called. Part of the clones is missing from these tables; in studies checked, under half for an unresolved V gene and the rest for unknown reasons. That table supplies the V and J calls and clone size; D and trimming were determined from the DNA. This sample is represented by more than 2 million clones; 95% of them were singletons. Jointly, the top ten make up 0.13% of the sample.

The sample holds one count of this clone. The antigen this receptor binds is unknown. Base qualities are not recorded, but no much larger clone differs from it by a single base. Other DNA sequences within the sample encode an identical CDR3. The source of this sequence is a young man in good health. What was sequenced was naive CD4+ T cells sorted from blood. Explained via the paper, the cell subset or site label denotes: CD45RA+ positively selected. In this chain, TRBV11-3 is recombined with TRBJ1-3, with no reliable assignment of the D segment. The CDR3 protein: CASSFSGGNTIYF. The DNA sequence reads TGTGCCAGCAGCTTCAGCGGTGGAAACACCATATATTTT.